The entry below gives a single T cell receptor (beta chain) sequence along with its context. Its antigen remains unidentified. These data belong to a study of regulatory T cells in long-lasting Graves disease. Study outcomes and limitations: Newly diagnosed patients shared 850 to 1,000 public clonotypes; persistent patients shared approximately 2,700.

The TCR beta library used iRepertoire HTBI primers with Arm-PCR amplification of CDR3. MiXCR, applied by TCRdb to the multiplex PCR reads, yields one record per CDR3 protein. The sample holds roughly 450,000 distinct CDR3 sequences; less than 25% are singletons and the top ten take roughly 8%. Time point: persistent/refractory GD, antithyroid drugs over 5 years with positive TRAb. Isolated PBMC RNA provided the starting material for the TCR library. The sequenced sample was peripheral blood mononuclear cells (PBMCs), obtained when the disease was refractory, from a patient treated with antithyroid drugs. The TCR was taken from a female donor with Graves disease.

Here the CDR3 reads CASSPPIGTRAFF. DNA of the CDR3: TGTGCCAGCTCACCACCCATCGGTACGCGAGCTTTCTTT. The V call is TRBV18, the J call TRBJ1-1; D gene unclear. This CDR3 has 13 residues. Germline-derived CDR1 and CDR2 are KGHSH and LQKENI. Trimming took 0 bases from V and 10 from J, leaving 12 bases between them.